This T cell receptor (beta chain) was captured by sequencing in a study of long-term antiretroviral therapy in people with HIV. Findings of the study overall: Sampling of blood ran from the mid-2000s to the late 2010s, and older ART regimens were possibly in use. Against controls, HIV repertoires showed narrower ranges of CDR3 length.

Trimming pared 3 bases from V and 9 bases from J, leaving 15 bases between. The germline CDR1 and CDR2 sequences are LGHNA and YSLEER. This CDR3 contains 14 residues. To note about this clone: The antigen is undetermined.

The samples comprised roughly 0.9-10 million cryopreserved PBMC ahead of DNA extraction. Sequencing used immunoSEQ v3.0 at survey level. TCRdb's copy holds only in-frame clones and misses some; the assay was immunoSEQ multiplex PCR. The data contain roughly 32,000 clones, roughly 97% of them seen just once; the ten biggest clones take up around 1.8%. The sequenced sample was unsorted PBMCs, obtained 7.6 years after starting antiretroviral therapy. This TCR was sampled from a man aged 30-40 years with HIV. V and J are TRBV4-3 and TRBJ2-1; possible D gene TRBD2, 6 bases. CDR3 residues: CASSQDSSSAEQFF. CDR3 nucleotides: TGCGCCAGCAGCCAGGACTCCTCTAGCGCTGAGCAGTTCTTC.